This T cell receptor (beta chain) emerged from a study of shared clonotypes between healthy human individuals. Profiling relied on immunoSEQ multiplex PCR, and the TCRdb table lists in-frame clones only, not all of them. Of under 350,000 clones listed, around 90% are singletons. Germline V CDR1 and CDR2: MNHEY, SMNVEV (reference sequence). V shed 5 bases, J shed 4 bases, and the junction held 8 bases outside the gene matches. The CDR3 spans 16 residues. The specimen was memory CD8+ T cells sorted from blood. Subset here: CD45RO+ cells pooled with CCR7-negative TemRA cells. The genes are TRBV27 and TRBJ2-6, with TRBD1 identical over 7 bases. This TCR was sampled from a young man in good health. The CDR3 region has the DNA TGTGCCAGCAGTACCTCAGGGGGTACCGGGGCCAACGTCCTGACTTTC. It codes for CASSTSGGTGANVLTF.